This TCR beta chain was obtained from a study of T cell responses to AZD1222 COVID-19 vaccine. Overall study findings and caveats: Only five or six people who got AZD1222 tested seropositive at baseline. CD4 TCRs covered the whole spike, strongest at regions 160-218 and 743-854. Close to half of all spike-specific TCRs reportedly target regions of the variants that are unmutated. The donor cohort was predominantly white British with a female majority, and clonal diversity may have been underestimated.

As regards this clone: What it binds is unknown.

The germline V gene encodes CDR1 PRHDT and CDR2 FYEKMQ (reference sequence). Losses at the gene ends were 3 bases for V and 5 bases for J; bases not matched to a gene: 9. The CDR3 totals 16 residues. The data were produced by immunoSEQ multiplex PCR, yet TCRdb's version contains in-frame clones alone and is incomplete. Here the sample spans tens of thousands of clones, approximately 80% being singletons. The sequencing used peripheral blood, collected 28 days after the second AZD1222 dose. This receptor was obtained from an adult who received the AZD1222 COVID-19 vaccine. The V gene is TRBV13, the J gene TRBJ2-3; 9 bases line up with TRBD2. CDR3 sequence: CASSFDFSGGGDTQYF. The CDR3 coding sequence is TGTGCCAGCAGCTTCGACTTTAGCGGGGGTGGAGATACGCAGTATTTT.